This T cell receptor (beta chain) was recovered during a study of T-cell memory formation after mild COVID-19. Study findings and constraints: CD4+ contracting clones were found mainly in CM and EM, and CD8+ ones in EMRA.

There are a few counts of this clonotype. Its antigen is undetermined. TCRdb re-analysed the 5' RACE reads in MiXCR, keeping a single row per CDR3 protein. The repertoire consists of about 120,000 distinct CDR3 sequences, with 15% to 20% occurring once and the leading ten covering approximately 15%. This TCR was recovered from an adult woman who had mild COVID-19 (a few samples of this study predate the infection). Cell type and time point are not known. The sequencing sample was made of PBMCs or a T cell subset sorted from them (not recorded which).

The CDR3 nucleotides are TGTGCCAGCAGTGCCCTAGCGGCCCTCTCCAATGAGCAGTTCTTC. Its protein product is CASSALAALSNEQFF. The gene calls are TRBV27 and TRBJ2-1, with 7 bases lining up with TRBD2. V lost 5 bases to trimming and J lost 6 bases; unmatched junction nucleotides: 10. Per germline, CDR1 MNHEY and CDR2 SMNVEV (reference sequence). The CDR3 runs to 15 residues.